The subject of this entry is one TCR beta chain. Germline V gene data show CDR1 as SGHNT and CDR2 as YYREEE (reference sequence). Between the trimmed V and J ends, which lost 4 bases and 6 bases, there was a span of 7 bases. This CDR3 is 12 amino acids long. These data belong to a study of cytomegalovirus exposure and HLA in healthy donors. The PCR was carried out with 60 Vbeta primers and 13 Jbeta primers. The repertoire was sequenced with immunoSEQ multiplex PCR; TCRdb's copy has only in-frame clones and lacks some. There are about 140,000 clones in the sample; approximately 82% occur only once, and 1.5% to 2.5% lies in the top ten.

The gene calls are TRBV5-4 and TRBJ2-2, with no clear D. The sample consisted of PBMCs. The receptor was isolated from a woman between 40 and 50 years old in good health and CMV-seronegative. CDR3 nucleotides: TGTGCCAGCAGCCCGCTAGCCGGGGAGCTGTTTTTT. It encodes CASSPLAGELFF.